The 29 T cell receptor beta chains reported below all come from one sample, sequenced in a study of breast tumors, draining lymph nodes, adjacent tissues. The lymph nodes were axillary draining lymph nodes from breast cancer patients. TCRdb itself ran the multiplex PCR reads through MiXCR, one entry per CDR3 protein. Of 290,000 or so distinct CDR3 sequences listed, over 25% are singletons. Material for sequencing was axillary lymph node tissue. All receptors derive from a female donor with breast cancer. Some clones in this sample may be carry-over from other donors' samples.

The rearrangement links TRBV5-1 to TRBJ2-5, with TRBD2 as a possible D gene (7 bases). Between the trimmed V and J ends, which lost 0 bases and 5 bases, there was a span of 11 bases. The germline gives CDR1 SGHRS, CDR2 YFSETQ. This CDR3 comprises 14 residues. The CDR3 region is CASSLVKGGETQYF. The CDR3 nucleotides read TGCGCCAGCAGCTTGGTCAAGGGGGGGGAGACCCAGTACTTC.

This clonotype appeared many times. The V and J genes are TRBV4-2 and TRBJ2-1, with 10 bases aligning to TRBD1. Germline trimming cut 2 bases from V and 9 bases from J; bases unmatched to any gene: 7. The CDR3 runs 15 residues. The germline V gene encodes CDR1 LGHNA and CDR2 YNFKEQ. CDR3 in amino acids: CASSQPRTGGGEQFF. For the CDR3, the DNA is TGTGCCAGCAGCCAACCCCGGACAGGGGGGGGTGAGCAGTTCTTC.

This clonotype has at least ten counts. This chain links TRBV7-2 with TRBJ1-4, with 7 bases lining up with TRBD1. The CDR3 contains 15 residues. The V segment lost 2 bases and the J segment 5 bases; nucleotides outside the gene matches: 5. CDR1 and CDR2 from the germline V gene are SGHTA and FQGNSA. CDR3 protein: CASSLSRGLNEKLFF. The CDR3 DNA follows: TGTGCCAGCAGCTTATCGAGGGGGCTCAATGAAAAACTGTTTTTT.

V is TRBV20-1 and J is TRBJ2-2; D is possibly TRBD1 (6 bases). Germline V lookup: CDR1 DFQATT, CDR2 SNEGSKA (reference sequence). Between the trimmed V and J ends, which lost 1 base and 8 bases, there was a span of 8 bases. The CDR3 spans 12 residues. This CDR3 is CSARAGTGELFF. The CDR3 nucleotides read TGCAGTGCTAGAGCCGGGACAGGGGAGCTGTTTTTT.

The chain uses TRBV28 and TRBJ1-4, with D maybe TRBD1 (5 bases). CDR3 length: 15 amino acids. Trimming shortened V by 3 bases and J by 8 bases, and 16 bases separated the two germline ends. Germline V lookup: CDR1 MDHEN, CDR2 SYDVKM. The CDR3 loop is CASSLRDSAREKLFF. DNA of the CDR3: TGTGCCAGCAGTTTGCGGGACTCCGCTAGGGAAAAACTGTTTTTT.

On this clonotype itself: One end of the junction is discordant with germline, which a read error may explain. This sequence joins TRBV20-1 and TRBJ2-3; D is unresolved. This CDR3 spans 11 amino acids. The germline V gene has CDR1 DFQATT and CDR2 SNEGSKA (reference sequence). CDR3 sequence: CSASFSDTQSF. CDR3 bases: TGCAGTGCTAGTTTTTCAGATACACAGTCTTTT.

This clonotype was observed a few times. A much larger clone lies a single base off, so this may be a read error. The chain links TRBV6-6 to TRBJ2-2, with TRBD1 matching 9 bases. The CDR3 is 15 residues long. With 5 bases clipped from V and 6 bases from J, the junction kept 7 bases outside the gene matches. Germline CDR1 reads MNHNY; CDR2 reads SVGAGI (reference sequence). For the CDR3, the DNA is TGTGCCAGCAGTCCGGGACAGGGTTACGCCGGGGAGCTGTTTTTT. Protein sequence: CASSPGQGYAGELFF.

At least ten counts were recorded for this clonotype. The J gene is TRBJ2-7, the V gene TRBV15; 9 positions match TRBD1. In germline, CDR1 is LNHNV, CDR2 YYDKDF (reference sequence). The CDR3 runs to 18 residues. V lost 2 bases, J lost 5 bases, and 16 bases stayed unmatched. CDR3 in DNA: TGTGCCACCAGCAGAAACCTAATACAGAACAGGGGGCAGAACGAGCAGTACTTC. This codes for CATSRNLIQNRGQNEQYF.

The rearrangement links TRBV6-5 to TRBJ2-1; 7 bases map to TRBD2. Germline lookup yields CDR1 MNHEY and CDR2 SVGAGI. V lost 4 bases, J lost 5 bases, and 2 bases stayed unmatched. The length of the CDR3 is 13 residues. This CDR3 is CASSFGGDNEQFF. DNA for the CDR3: TGTGCCAGCAGTTTTGGGGGGGACAATGAGCAGTTCTTC.

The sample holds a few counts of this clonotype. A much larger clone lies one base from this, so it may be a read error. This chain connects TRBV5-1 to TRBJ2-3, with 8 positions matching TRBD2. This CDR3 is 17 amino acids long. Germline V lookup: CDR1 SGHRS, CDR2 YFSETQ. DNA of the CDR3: TGCACCAGCAGCCCGAGATTGAGAGCGGGAGATTCGAATACGCAGTATTTT. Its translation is CTSSPRLRAGDSNTQYF.

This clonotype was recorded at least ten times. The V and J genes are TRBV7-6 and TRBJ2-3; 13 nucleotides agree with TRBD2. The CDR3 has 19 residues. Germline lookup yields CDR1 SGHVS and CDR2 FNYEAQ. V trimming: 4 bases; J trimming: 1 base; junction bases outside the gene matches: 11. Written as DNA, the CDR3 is TGTGCCAGCAGCTCTCAAGGACTAGCGGGAGAATTTGGCACAGATACGCAGTATTTT. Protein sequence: CASSSQGLAGEFGTDTQYF.

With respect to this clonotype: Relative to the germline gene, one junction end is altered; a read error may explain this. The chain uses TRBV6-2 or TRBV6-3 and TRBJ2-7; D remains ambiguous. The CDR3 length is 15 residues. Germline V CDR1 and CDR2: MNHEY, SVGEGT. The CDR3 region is CAGSHPRGRDYEQYF. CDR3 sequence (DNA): TGTGCCGGCAGTCACCCTCGCGGACGAGACTACGAGCAGTACTTC.

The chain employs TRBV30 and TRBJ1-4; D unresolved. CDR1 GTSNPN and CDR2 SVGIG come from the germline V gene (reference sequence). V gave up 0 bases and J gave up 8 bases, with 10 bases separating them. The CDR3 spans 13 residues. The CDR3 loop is CAWSVQAGEKLFF. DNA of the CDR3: TGTGCCTGGAGTGTCCAGGCGGGCGAAAAACTGTTTTTT. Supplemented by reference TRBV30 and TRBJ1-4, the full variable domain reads SQTIHQWPATLVQPVGSPLSLECTVEGTSNPNLYWYRQAAGRGLQLLFYSVGIGQISSEVPQNLSASRPQDRQFILSSKKLLLSDSGFYLCAWSVQAGEKLFFGSGTQLSVL.

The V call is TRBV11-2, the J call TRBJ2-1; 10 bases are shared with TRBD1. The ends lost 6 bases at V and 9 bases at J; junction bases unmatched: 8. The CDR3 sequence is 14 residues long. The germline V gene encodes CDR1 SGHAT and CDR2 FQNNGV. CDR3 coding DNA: TGTGCCAGCAGATCCGGGACAGGGGCTCGTGAGCAGTTCTTC. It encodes CASRSGTGAREQFF.

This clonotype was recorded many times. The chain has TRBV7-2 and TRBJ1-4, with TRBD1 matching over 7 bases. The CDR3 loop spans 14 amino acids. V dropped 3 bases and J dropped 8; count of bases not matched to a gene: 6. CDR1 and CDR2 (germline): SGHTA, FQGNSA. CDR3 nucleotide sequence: TGTGCCAGCAGCTTTGACAGGGTTGGAGAAAAACTGTTTTTT. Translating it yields CASSFDRVGEKLFF.

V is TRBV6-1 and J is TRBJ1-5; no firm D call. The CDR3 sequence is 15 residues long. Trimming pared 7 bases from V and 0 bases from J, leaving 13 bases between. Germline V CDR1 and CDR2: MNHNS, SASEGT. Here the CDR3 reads CASKGRQYSNQPQHF. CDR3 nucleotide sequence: TGTGCCAGCAAGGGAAGGCAGTATAGCAATCAGCCCCAGCATTTT.

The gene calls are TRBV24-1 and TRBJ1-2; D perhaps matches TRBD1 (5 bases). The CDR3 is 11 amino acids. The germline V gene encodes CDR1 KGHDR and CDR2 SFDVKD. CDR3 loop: CATSGFYGYTF. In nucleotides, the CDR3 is TGTGCAACGTCAGGGTTCTATGGCTACACCTTC.

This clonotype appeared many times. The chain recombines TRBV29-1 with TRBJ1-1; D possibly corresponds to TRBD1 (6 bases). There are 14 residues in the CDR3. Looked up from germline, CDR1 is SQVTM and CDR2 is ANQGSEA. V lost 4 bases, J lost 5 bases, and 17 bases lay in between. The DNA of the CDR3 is TGCAGCGTTGGGACAGATTCAAGGAGGACTGAAGCTTTCTTT. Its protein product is CSVGTDSRRTEAFF.

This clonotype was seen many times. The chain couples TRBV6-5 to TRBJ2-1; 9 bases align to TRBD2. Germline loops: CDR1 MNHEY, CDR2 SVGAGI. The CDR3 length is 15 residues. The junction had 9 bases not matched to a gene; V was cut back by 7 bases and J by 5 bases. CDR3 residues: CASTSSGSGHNEQFF. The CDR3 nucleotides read TGTGCCAGCACCAGTAGCGGGAGTGGTCACAATGAGCAGTTCTTC.

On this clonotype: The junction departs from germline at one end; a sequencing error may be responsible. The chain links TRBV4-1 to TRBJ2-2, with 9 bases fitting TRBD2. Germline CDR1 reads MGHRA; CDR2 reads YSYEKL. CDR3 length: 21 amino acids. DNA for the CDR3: TGCGCCAGCAGCTACCTCGGTGGGGACCGACTAGCGGAAGCGGACACCGAGGAGCTGTTTTTT. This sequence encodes CASSYLGGDRLAEADTEELFF.

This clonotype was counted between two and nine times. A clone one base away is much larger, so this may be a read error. The CDR3 DNA reads TGCAGTGCAACGAAGCCGGGCCGCTCCTCCAATGAGCAGTTCTTC. Amino acids: CSATKPGRSSNEQFF. The chain carries TRBV20-1 and TRBJ2-1; D gene uncertain. This CDR3 region has 15 residues. Looked up from germline, CDR1 is DFQATT and CDR2 is SNEGSKA (reference sequence).

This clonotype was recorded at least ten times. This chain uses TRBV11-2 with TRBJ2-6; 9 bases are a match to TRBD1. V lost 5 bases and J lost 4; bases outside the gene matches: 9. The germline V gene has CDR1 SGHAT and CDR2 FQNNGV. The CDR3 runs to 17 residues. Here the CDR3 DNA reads TGTGCCAGCAGCCACTGGACAGGGGCCAGGGGGGCCAACGTCCTGACTTTC. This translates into CASSHWTGARGANVLTF.

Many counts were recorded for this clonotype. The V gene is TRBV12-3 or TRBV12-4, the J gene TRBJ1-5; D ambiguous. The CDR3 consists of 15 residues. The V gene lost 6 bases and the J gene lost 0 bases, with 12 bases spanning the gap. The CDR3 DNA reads TGTGCCAGCAGCCCCGCGGAACATAGCAATCAGCCCCAGCATTTT. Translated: CASSPAEHSNQPQHF.

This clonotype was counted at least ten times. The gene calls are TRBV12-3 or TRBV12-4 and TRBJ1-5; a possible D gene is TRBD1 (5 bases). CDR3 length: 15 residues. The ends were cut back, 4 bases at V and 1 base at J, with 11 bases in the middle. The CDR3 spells CASSYHRGSNQPQHF. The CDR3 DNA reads TGTGCCAGCAGTTACCACCGGGGCAGCAATCAGCCCCAGCATTTT.

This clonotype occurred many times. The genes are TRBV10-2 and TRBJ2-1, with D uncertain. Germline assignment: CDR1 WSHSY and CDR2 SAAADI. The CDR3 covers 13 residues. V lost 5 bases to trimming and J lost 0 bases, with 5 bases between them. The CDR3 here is CASSSNSYNEQFF. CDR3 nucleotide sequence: TGCGCCAGCAGTTCCAACTCCTACAATGAGCAGTTCTTC.

CDR3 nucleotide sequence: TGTGCCAGCAGCAAGGACCGTGGGCTGGTGACCCAGTACTTC. Translating gives CASSKDRGLVTQYF. V gene TRBV27 combines with J gene TRBJ2-5; D is uncertain. Germline assignment: CDR1 MNHEY and CDR2 SMNVEV (reference sequence). This CDR3 has 14 residues. V was clipped by 6 bases and J by 7 bases, with 18 bases between them.

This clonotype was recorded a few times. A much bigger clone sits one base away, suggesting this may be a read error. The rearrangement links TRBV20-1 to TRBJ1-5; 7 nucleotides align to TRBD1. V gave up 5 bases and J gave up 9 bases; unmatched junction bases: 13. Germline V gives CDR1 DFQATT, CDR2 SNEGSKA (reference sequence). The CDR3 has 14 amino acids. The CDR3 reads CSASQGSPDPPQHF. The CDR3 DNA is TGCAGTGCTTCACAGGGGTCTCCTGATCCGCCCCAGCATTTT.

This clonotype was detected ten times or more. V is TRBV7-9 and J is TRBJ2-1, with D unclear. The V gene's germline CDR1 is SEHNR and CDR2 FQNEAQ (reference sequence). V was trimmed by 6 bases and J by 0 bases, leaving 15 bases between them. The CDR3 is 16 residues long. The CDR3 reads CASSDSRRSSYNEQFF. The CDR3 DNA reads TGTGCCAGCAGTGATAGCCGAAGGAGCTCCTACAATGAGCAGTTCTTC. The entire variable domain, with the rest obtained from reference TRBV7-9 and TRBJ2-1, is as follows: DTGVSQNPRHKITKRGQNVTFRCDPISEHNRLYWYRQTLGQGPEFLTYFQNEAQLEKSRLLSDRFSAERPKGSFSTLEIQRTEQGDSAMYLCASSDSRRSSYNEQFFGPGTRLTVL.

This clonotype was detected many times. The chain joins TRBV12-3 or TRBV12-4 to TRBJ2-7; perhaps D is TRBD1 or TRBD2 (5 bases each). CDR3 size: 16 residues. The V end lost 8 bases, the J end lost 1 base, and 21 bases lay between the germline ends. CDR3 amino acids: CASARQLADRSYEQYF. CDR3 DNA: TGTGCCAGCGCACGACAGCTAGCAGACCGGTCCTACGAGCAGTACTTC.